This T cell receptor beta chain was captured in a study of blood T cell repertoires in COVID-19. Clones were sequenced by immunoSEQ multiplex PCR, and TCRdb holds only the in-frame ones, with some missing. Of approximately 67,000 clones listed, approximately 90% were seen once; the top ten hold approximately 4.8%. Only a few counts were recorded for this clone. Looked up from germline, CDR1 is KGHDR and CDR2 is SFDVKD. V shed 4 bases, J shed 6 bases, and the junction held 11 bases outside the gene matches. The CDR3 consists of 19 residues. The origin of this receptor is a woman in her sixties with active COVID-19. Input material: peripheral blood. The V gene is TRBV24-1, the J gene TRBJ2-1; TRBD2 agrees at 16 bases. CDR3 DNA: TGTGCCACCAGTGACCCGATGGGACTAGCGGGAGGGCCAAGCAATGAGCAGTTCTTC. Its translation is CATSDPMGLAGGPSNEQFF.